This section outlines one T cell receptor beta chain sequence together with its context. The antigen it recognizes is unknown. No much larger clone exists at a distance of one base, and base qualities are not known. TCRbeta CDR3 regions were amplified from genomic DNA by means of the immunoSEQ Assay, a bias-controlled multiplex PCR. The paper's processing steps were these. Nucleated cell counts per sample were estimated from amplification of reference gene primers within the assay. To quantify the absolute abundance of each unique TCRbeta CDR3 rearrangement, sequence reads were collapsed and filtered. Productive Simpson clonality was computed per sample as the square root of Simpson's diversity index over productive rearrangements. What TCRdb holds here is the immuneACCESS table cut down to in-frame rearrangements. Part of the clones is not present; checked against another copy, under half of the missing clones reflect an unresolved V gene, and the others are unexplained. The V and J calls and clone size come from that table; D and trimming were worked out from the DNA. This sample holds 350,000 to 400,000 clones; approximately 88% were observed only once. Of the sample, around 3% falls within the top ten clones.

This specimen comes from a study of blood T cell repertoires in COVID-19 (dated by TCRdb to about 2020). Background on the whole study: Collaborator samples came from the United States, Italy and Spain and covered acute and convalescent phases of COVID-19. HLA class I and class II types, where available, came from metadata supplied by the sample provider rather than from assay-based typing. The repertoires were released in a freely available public database intended as a resource for research on the immune response to SARS-CoV-2. A de-identified subject ID, COVID-19 status, age in years and sex were almost always included in the sample metadata. The prospective study material was composed of cDNA or gDNA derived from T cells, B-cell-depleted T cells, or PBMCs. The dataset comprised deeply sampled blood TCRbeta repertoires from subjects exposed to, actively infected with, or recovered from COVID-19. Samples came from the ongoing ImmuneRACE study (first 160 participants) plus 1,254 subjects from 6 global collaborators. General study outcomes and caveats: The quantity of clinical and demographic metadata differed by source and by participant and was supplied without curation.

The CDR1 and CDR2 encoded by the germline V gene are SNHLY and FYNNEI. The CDR3 has 14 amino acids, counting the end cysteine and phenylalanine. Only the CDR3 part of the read is kept: 42 bases, read in frame from the first base. Germline trimming amounts to 4 bases on V and 3 bases on J, with 2 as the count of junction bases outside the gene matches. At one collaborating source in Seattle, patients were enrolled during active infection and were followed longitudinally through the course of disease. Collaborating institutions collected whole blood in K2EDTA tubes following their own protocols. Collaborator samples were shipped for TCRbeta analysis as frozen whole blood, isolated PBMCs, or DNA extracted from either sample type.

The V and J genes are TRBV2 and TRBJ2-1; TRBD2 aligns with 8 central bases. This TCR came from a woman in her 30s with COVID-19, enrolled during active disease. The sequencing sample was made of peripheral blood. The CDR3 amino acid sequence is: CASSGTSFYNEQFF. The DNA reads as follows: TGTGCCAGCAGTGGGACTAGCTTCTACAATGAGCAGTTCTTC.